One sample yielded the 13 T cell receptor beta chains listed below, sequenced in a study of human CD8 memory T cell subsets. Sequencing libraries of TCR beta were made by UMI-labeled 5' RACE. Each CDR3 protein gets one entry after TCRdb re-called the 5' RACE reads with MiXCR. The sample has around 8,200 distinct CDR3 sequences, 3% to 5% seen once. The sample consisted of CD8+ T cells from PBMCs. Receptors originate from a human donor in good health.

This clonotype is large in the sample. This chain joins TRBV7-3 and TRBJ2-3; D remains ambiguous. Germline V gene lookup returns CDR1 SGHTA and CDR2 FQGTGA. The ends were cut back, 0 bases at V and 0 bases at J, with 16 bases in the middle. This CDR3 contains 18 residues. In nucleotides, the CDR3 is TGTGCCAGCAGCTTAACCCCAAGAACCTCGTCTAGCACAGATACGCAGTATTTT. Protein product: CASSLTPRTSSSTDTQYF. The full variable domain, rest sourced from reference TRBV7-3 and TRBJ2-3, is GAGVSQTPSNKVTEKGKYVELRCDPISGHTALYWYRQSLGQGPEFLIYFQGTGAADDSGLPNDRFFAVRPEGSVSTLKIQRTERGDSAVYLCASSLTPRTSSSTDTQYFGPGTRLTVL.

This clonotype was recorded at least ten times. V usage is TRBV5-5 and J usage is TRBJ2-1; weak D call: TRBD2 (6 bases). Germline lookup yields CDR1 SGHKS and CDR2 YYEKEE (reference sequence). The CDR3 loop spans 12 amino acids. Trimming removed 3 bases at V and 8 bases at J, with 9 bases between. DNA of the CDR3: TGTGCCAGCAGCTCGTGGAGGGATGAGCAGTTCTTC. As protein: CASSSWRDEQFF.

This clonotype was found many times. This chain uses TRBV6-4 with TRBJ2-1; 8 positions match TRBD2. The CDR3 sequence is 15 residues long. The germline V gene encodes CDR1 MRHNA and CDR2 SNTAGT. The ends lost 6 bases at V and 9 bases at J; junction bases unmatched: 13. CDR3 bases: TGTGCCAGCAGCCCAAAACCGGGACTAGAGGCTGAGCAGTTCTTC. Its protein is CASSPKPGLEAEQFF.

This clonotype came up many times. The V gene is TRBV23-1, the J gene TRBJ2-7; no reliable D call. TRBV23-1 is filed as an ORF, its function uncertain. Trimming shortened V by 2 bases and J by 4 bases, and 12 bases separated the two germline ends. The CDR3 is 14 amino acids. The CDR3 loop reads CASSQPDGRYEQYF. CDR3 coding DNA: TGCGCCAGCAGTCAACCGGACGGGCGATACGAGCAGTACTTC.

This clonotype came up many times. The rearrangement links TRBV7-6 to TRBJ2-1; possible D gene TRBD2, 6 bases. The CDR3 sequence is 18 residues long. Trimming removed 3 bases at V and 7 bases at J, with 25 bases between. Germline values: CDR1 SGHVS, CDR2 FNYEAQ. The CDR3: CASSLSGAYPNGGNEQFF. For the CDR3, the DNA is TGTGCCAGCAGCTTGTCAGGAGCCTACCCCAACGGGGGAAATGAGCAGTTCTTC.

This clonotype counts as medium-sized (0.01 to 0.1%). The chain carries TRBV7-2 and TRBJ2-2; D remains unclear. The CDR3 extends over 12 amino acids. CDR1 and CDR2 from the germline V gene are SGHTA and FQGNSA. Trimming took off 0 bases at V and 8 bases at J, with 4 bases between the two ends. The CDR3 sequence: CASSLALGELFF. DNA for the CDR3: TGTGCCAGCAGCTTAGCTTTGGGGGAGCTGTTTTTT.

This clonotype was detected many times. The chain employs TRBV5-1 and TRBJ1-1; 7 nucleotides line up with TRBD1. V gave up 4 bases and J gave up 8 bases; unmatched junction bases: 17. Germline lookup yields CDR1 SGHRS and CDR2 YFSETQ. The CDR3 length is 16 residues. This CDR3 is CASSNRDRLNTIEAFF. CDR3 DNA: TGCGCCAGCAGCAATCGGGACAGACTTAATACTATCGAAGCTTTCTTT.

This clonotype has a count of ten or more. This chain connects TRBV27 to TRBJ2-1; 11 positions agree with TRBD2. Germline loops: CDR1 MNHEY, CDR2 SMNVEV (reference sequence). The CDR3 is made up of 16 amino acids. Trimming took 0 bases from V and 8 from J; bases not matched to a gene: 6. This chain's CDR3 is CASSLSGSGGGDEQFF. The CDR3 DNA is TGTGCCAGCAGTTTATCAGGTAGCGGGGGGGGCGATGAGCAGTTCTTC.

This clonotype was observed at least ten times. J is TRBJ1-5 and V is TRBV12-3 or TRBV12-4; the match to TRBD1 covers 10 bases. V was pared by 8 bases and J by 4 bases, with 8 bases of the junction left unmatched. CDR3 length: 15 amino acids. For the CDR3, the DNA is TGTGCCAGCGGCGCGGGACAGGGGACAAATCAGCCCCAGCATTTT. It yields the protein CASGAGQGTNQPQHF.

This clonotype was seen repeatedly, ten times or more. The chain combines TRBV11-2 with TRBJ2-1; D possibly corresponds to TRBD2 (5 bases). The CDR3 consists of 14 residues. In germline, CDR1 is SGHAT, CDR2 FQNNGV. The V gene lost 8 bases and the J gene lost 1 base, with 12 bases spanning the gap. The chain's CDR3 is CASQFPGSYNEQFF. The CDR3 DNA reads as TGTGCCAGCCAATTCCCGGGATCCTACAATGAGCAGTTCTTC.

At least ten counts were recorded for this clonotype. The chain carries TRBV2 and TRBJ2-4; 8 bases map to TRBD2. With V trimmed by 6 bases and J by 14 bases, 9 bases remained unmatched. The CDR3 spans 12 residues. Germline loops: CDR1 SNHLY, CDR2 FYNNEI. CDR3 residues: CASSAGGAVEYF. The CDR3, as DNA: TGTGCCAGCAGCGCCGGGGGGGCGGTTGAGTACTTC.

This clonotype was seen more than once but under ten times. The rearrangement joins TRBV7-2 to TRBJ2-2; 7 positions match TRBD1. V gave up 5 bases and J gave up 8 bases; unmatched junction bases: 14. The CDR3 has 16 amino acids. Per the germline V gene, CDR1 is SGHTA and CDR2 is FQGNSA. The CDR3 DNA reads TGTGCCAGCAGCGCCCCGGGACAGACAATAAGTGGGGAGCTGTTTTTT. Translating gives CASSAPGQTISGELFF.

The table lists this clonotype with many counts. The chain has TRBV5-1 and TRBJ1-1, with D possibly TRBD1 on 5 matching bases. CDR1 and CDR2 from the germline V gene are SGHRS and YFSETQ. The CDR3 sequence is 15 residues long. The V end was cut by 3 bases, the J end by 5 bases, with 17 bases between. As DNA, the CDR3 is TGCGCCAGCAGCTCGACGACGGGGGTTGGGACTGAAGCTTTCTTT. This translates into CASSSTTGVGTEAFF. Variable domain in full (rest from reference TRBV5-1 and TRBJ1-1): KAGVTQTPRYLIKTRGQQVTLSCSPISGHRSVSWYQQTPGQGLQFLFEYFSETQRNKGNFPGRFSGRQFSNSRSEMNVSTLELGDSALYLCASSSTTGVGTEAFFGQGTRLTVV.